This entry features one T cell receptor delta chain sequence. Its antigen is unknown. The template was reverse-transcribed extracted RNA. The CDR3 regions were amplified by multiplex PCR from V-gene primers to a constant-region primer. TCRdb processed the multiplex PCR reads again with the CATT caller. The table records 45,000 to 60,000 delta-chain clones, less than 15% of them present only once. The CDR3 extends over 15 amino acids. Trimming took off 0 bases at V and 2 bases at J, with 10 bases between the two ends. Germline V gene data show CDR1 as TSWWSYY and CDR2 as QGS. The sample originates from a study of Vδ1+ human thymocytes. General observations from the study: Despite high sort purity, roughly 20% of thymic T cell receptor delta sequences were Vdelta2. Thymic TRG and TRD repertoires appeared highly polyclonal. Unexpected Vdelta2 sequences could cause misinterpretation of bulk repertoire data. Many TRG clonotypes were shared between donors; TRD repertoires were essentially private.

The specimen sequenced was Vdelta1+ gamma-delta thymocytes from the thymus. As to subset: FACS-sorted CD3+ TCRalphabeta- TCRVdelta1+ TCRVdelta2- thymocytes. This clonotype was obtained from a girl younger than two who had congenital heart surgery. This chain connects TRDV1 to TRDJ1; perhaps TRDD2 as D (6 bases). CDR3: CALGELLPLTDKLIF. As DNA, the CDR3 is TGTGCTCTTGGGGAACTCCTTCCCTTAACCGATAAACTCATCTTT.